This entry lists 9 T cell receptor beta chains sequenced from one sample in a study of glioma-infiltrating T cells. Using RNA template, CDR3s of TCR alpha and beta were amplified with iRepertoire arm-PCR. TCRdb re-called the multiplex PCR reads with MiXCR, one entry per CDR3 protein. The sample contains around 90,000 distinct CDR3 sequences, about 37% of which appear only once. Material for sequencing was glioma tissue, nonneoplastic brain tissue, or PBMCs (not recorded which). All receptors derive from a human donor with low-grade glioma or glioblastoma, undergoing nonglioma brain surgery, or in good health (not recorded which).

The count of this clonotype is one. CDR3 bases: TGTGCCATCAGTGGAGGCGGGAGAGGCGTCGAGCAGTACTTC. This encodes CAISGGGRGVEQYF. The chain is built from TRBV10-3 and TRBJ2-7, with 7 bases identical to TRBD2. Trimming removed 4 bases from V and 6 bases from J; junction bases left unmatched: 9. The length of the CDR3 is 14 residues. Germline CDR1 ENHRY, CDR2 SYGVKD.

This clonotype has ten or more counts. The chain combines TRBV6-1 with TRBJ1-1, with D unresolved. This CDR3 has 17 residues. V lost 6 bases, J lost 0 bases, and 20 bases lay in between. Per germline, CDR1 MNHNS and CDR2 SASEGT. The CDR3 sequence is CASSRGSGGNMNTEAFF. CDR3 in DNA: TGTGCCAGCAGCCGAGGGTCAGGAGGCAACATGAACACTGAAGCTTTCTTT.

About this clonotype: The junction departs from the called germline gene at one end, perhaps through a read error. V usage is TRBV7-3 and J usage is TRBJ2-1; 8 bases are shared with TRBD2. Germline-derived CDR1 and CDR2 are SGHTA and FQGTGA. The CDR3 has 15 amino acids. CDR3 loop: CASSSIAGTVNEQSF. The CDR3 nucleotides read TGTGCCAGCAGCTCCATAGCGGGAACGGTTAATGAGCAGTCCTTC.

The sample holds many counts of this clonotype. This chain uses TRBV6-1 with TRBJ2-1; TRBD1 is a possible D gene (6 bases). Trimming took off 6 bases at V and 5 bases at J, with 17 bases between the two ends. In germline, CDR1 is MNHNS, CDR2 SASEGT. This CDR3 region has 15 residues. CDR3 region: CASSRRRTANNEQFF. CDR3 DNA sequence: TGTGCCAGCAGCCGCAGGCGGACAGCCAACAATGAGCAGTTCTTC.

This clonotype appeared many times. This chain joins TRBV20-1 and TRBJ1-4, with 8 bases fitting TRBD1. Germline V lookup: CDR1 DFQATT, CDR2 SNEGSKA (reference sequence). The CDR3 loop spans 12 amino acids. The V gene end was trimmed by 2 bases and the J gene end by 17 bases; junction bases not matched to a gene: 10. The CDR3 region has the DNA TGCAGTGCTAGACTCGGACAGGGACCGGGTTTTTTT. It encodes CSARLGQGPGFF.

Concerning this clonotype: A read error may produce the germline difference seen at one junction end. V and J are TRBV3-1 and TRBJ1-4; D not certain. The CDR3 is 15 residues long. Germline-derived CDR1 and CDR2 are LGHDT and YNNKEL (reference sequence). The CDR3 sequence is CASSTAGRPDEKPFF. The CDR3, as DNA: TGTGCCAGCTCAACGGCCGGGCGGCCTGATGAAAAACCGTTTTTT.

Many counts were recorded for this clonotype. V gene TRBV18 combines with J gene TRBJ1-1, with 7 bases matching TRBD1. V shed 4 bases and J 1 base; nucleotides not matched to a gene: 3. The CDR3 is made up of 14 amino acids. Germline V lookup: CDR1 KGHSH, CDR2 LQKENI. CDR3 loop: CASSRGQRNTEAFF. In DNA, the CDR3 is TGTGCCAGCTCACGGGGACAGCGGAACACTGAAGCTTTCTTT.

This clonotype was detected ten times or more. The V gene is TRBV11-2, the J gene TRBJ1-4; TRBD1 might be the D (6 bases). CDR1 and CDR2 (germline): SGHAT, FQNNGV. The CDR3 consists of 15 residues. V gave up 6 bases and J gave up 7 bases, with 18 bases separating them. The CDR3 coding sequence is TGTGCCAGCAGGAAACAGGGAAACAGTGGTGAAAAACTGTTTTTT. It is translated as CASRKQGNSGEKLFF.

There are many counts of this clonotype. This chain uses TRBV20-1 with TRBJ1-5, with no clear D. The V gene's germline CDR1 is DFQATT and CDR2 SNEGSKA (reference sequence). This CDR3 is 11 amino acids long. Deletions cut 6 bases from V and 13 bases from J, with 16 bases between. The CDR3 reads CSAYDTPHQHF. CDR3 DNA: TGCAGTGCCTACGACACCCCTCATCAGCATTTT.